This TCR beta chain was sequenced for a study of long-term antiretroviral therapy in people with HIV. Version v3.0 of the immunoSEQ assay was performed at survey level. Sequencing used immunoSEQ multiplex PCR; TCRdb keeps in-frame clones, though not all of them. The table shows 20,000 to 25,000 clones, with around 85% occurring only once. Germline CDR1 GTSNPN, CDR2 SVGIG (reference sequence). The CDR3 sequence is 15 residues long. As regards this clone: The antigen is not known.

Study findings and constraints: Older ART regimens may have been in use when blood was drawn between the mid-2000s and the late 2010s.

The J gene is TRBJ2-5, the V gene TRBV30; D is tentatively TRBD1 or TRBD2 (6 bases each). The DNA matches TRBJ2-7 better at its end, which makes the J call doubtful. The material sequenced was unsorted PBMCs, taken 1.6 years after starting antiretroviral therapy. The sequence was collected from a man aged 35-49 years with HIV. The CDR3 loop is CAWSPPGPGGGEQYF. CDR3 coding DNA: TGTGCCTGGAGTCCTCCGGGACCCGGAGGGGGCGAGCAGTACTTC.